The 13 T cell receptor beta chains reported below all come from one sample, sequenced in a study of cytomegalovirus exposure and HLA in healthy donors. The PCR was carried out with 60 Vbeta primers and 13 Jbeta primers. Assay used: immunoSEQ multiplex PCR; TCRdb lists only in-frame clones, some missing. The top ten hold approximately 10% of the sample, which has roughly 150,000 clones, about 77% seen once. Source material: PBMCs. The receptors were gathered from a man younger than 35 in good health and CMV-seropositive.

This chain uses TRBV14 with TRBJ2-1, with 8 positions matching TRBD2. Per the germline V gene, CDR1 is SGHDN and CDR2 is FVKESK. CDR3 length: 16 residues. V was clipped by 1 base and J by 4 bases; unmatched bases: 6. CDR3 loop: CASSQVPAGAYNEQFF. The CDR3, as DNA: TGTGCCAGCAGCCAAGTCCCAGCGGGAGCGTACAATGAGCAGTTCTTC. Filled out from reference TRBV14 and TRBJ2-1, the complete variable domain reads EAGVTQFPSHSVIEKGQTVTLRCDPISGHDNLYWYRRVMGKEIKFLLHFVKESKQDESGMPNNRFLAERTGGTYSTLKVQPAELEDSGVYFCASSQVPAGAYNEQFFGPGTRLTVL.

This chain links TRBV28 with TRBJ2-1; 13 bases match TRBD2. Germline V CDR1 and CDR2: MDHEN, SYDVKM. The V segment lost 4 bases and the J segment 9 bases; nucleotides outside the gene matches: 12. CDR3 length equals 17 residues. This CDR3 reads CASSWTSGSKSWGEQFF. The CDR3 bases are TGTGCCAGCAGTTGGACTAGCGGGAGTAAATCGTGGGGTGAGCAGTTCTTC.

CDR3 nucleotide sequence: TGTGCCAGCAGCTTAGGGGGACAAGGGATCTCTGGAAACACCATATATTTT. Translation: CASSLGGQGISGNTIYF. The genes are TRBV7-3 and TRBJ1-3, with D perhaps TRBD1 (6 bases). The CDR3 spans 17 residues. V lost 2 bases, J lost 0 bases, and 14 bases lay in between. Germline V lookup: CDR1 SGHTA, CDR2 FQGTGA.

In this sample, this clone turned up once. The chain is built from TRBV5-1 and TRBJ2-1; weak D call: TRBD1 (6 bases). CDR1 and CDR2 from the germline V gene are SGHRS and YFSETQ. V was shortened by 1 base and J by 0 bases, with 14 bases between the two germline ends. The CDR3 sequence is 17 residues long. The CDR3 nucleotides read TGCGCCAGCAGCTTGTTGGGGGCCGATCTCTCCTACAATGAGCAGTTCTTC. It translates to CASSLLGADLSYNEQFF.

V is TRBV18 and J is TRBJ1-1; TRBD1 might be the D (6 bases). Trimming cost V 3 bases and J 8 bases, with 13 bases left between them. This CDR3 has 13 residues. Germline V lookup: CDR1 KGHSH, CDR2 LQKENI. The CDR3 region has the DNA TGTGCCAGCTCACCGGGGACAATTAGAGAAGCTTTCTTT. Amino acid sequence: CASSPGTIREAFF.

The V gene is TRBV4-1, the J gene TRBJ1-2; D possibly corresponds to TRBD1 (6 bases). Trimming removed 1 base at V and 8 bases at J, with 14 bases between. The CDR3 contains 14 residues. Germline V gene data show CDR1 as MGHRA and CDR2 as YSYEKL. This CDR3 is CASSQGQGSEGYTF. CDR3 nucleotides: TGCGCCAGCAGCCAAGGTCAGGGGTCGGAAGGCTACACCTTC.

CDR3 DNA sequence: TGTGCCAGCAGCTCGCAGAGGTTAGGGGTCGAGCAGTACTTC. It yields the protein CASSSQRLGVEQYF. The J gene is TRBJ2-7, the V gene TRBV11-2; the D gene is possibly TRBD1 (5 bases). Germline loops: CDR1 SGHAT, CDR2 FQNNGV. The CDR3 contains 14 residues. V lost 4 bases and J 6 bases, leaving 16 bases between the germline ends.

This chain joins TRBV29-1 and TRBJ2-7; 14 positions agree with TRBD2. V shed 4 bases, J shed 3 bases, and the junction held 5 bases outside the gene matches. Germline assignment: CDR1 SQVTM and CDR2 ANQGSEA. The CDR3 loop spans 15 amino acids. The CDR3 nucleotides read TGCAGCGTTGTTGGACTAGCGGGAGGCTACTACGAGCAGTACTTC. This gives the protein CSVVGLAGGYYEQYF.

CDR3 protein: CASSLDQGRGGYTF. The CDR3, as DNA: TGTGCCAGCAGCTTAGATCAGGGCAGGGGGGGCTACACCTTC. The rearrangement uses TRBV11-2 and TRBJ1-2, with TRBD1 matching 7 bases. With 0 bases clipped from V and 8 bases from J, the junction kept 6 bases outside the gene matches. CDR3 length: 14 residues. CDR1 is SGHAT, CDR2 FQNNGV, per germline.

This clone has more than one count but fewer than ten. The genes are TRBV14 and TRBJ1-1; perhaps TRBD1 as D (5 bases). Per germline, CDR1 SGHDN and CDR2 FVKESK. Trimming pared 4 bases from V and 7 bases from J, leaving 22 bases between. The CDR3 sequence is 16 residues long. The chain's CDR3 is CASSPREGQRVLEAFF. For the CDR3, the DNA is TGTGCCAGCAGCCCTCGGGAGGGGCAACGGGTCCTTGAAGCTTTCTTT.

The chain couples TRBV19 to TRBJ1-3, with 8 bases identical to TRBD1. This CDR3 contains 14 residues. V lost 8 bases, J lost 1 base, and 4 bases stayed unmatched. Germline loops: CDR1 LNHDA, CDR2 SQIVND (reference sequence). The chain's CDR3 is CASGHRGSGNTIYF. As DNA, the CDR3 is TGTGCCAGTGGTCACAGGGGGTCTGGAAACACCATATATTTT.

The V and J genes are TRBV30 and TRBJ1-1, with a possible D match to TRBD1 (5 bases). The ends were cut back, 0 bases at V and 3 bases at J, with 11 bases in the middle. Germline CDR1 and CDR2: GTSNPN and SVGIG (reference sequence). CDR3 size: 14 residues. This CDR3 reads CAWSVSAGDTEAFF. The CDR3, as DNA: TGTGCCTGGAGTGTAAGCGCGGGGGACACTGAAGCTTTCTTT.

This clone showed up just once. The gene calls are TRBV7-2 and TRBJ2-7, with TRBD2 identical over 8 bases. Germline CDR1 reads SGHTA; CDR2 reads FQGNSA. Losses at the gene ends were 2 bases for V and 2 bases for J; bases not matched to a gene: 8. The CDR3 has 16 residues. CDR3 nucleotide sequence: TGTGCCAGCAGCTTACCCCCGGGAGGGTTAACCTACGAGCAGTACTTC. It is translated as CASSLPPGGLTYEQYF.